The 11 T cell receptor beta chains below were found in one sample sequenced in a study of blood T cells in healthy people across ages (dated by TCRdb to 2015 to 2017). Library preparation used 5' RACE. TCRdb shows the sequencer as Illumina HiSeq 2500. A second roughly 7 to 12 cycle PCR used a sample-barcoded 5' primer and a J-beta primer mix. Using fastp at Q25 and MiXCR, TCRdb reprocessed the public reads and kept productive beta chains. Each record represents a unique CDR3 protein, reported with the most common genes and DNA among its rows. This sample gives fewer than 900,000 distinct CDR3 sequences in total; 35% to 40% of them show up just once. The ten largest make up 10% to 15% of the sample. Sequencing was performed on blood. The receptors here all came from a man aged 18 to 30 in good health.

Many counts were recorded for this clonotype. The J gene is TRBJ2-7, the V gene TRBV7-8; the D gene is possibly TRBD1 (6 bases). Germline values: CDR1 SGHVS, CDR2 FQNEAQ. Trimming took 7 bases from V and 3 from J, leaving 19 bases between them. The CDR3 loop spans 15 amino acids. The CDR3 protein is CASTPRTVASYEQYF. The CDR3 DNA follows: TGTGCCAGCACCCCAAGGACAGTGGCTAGCTACGAGCAGTACTTC. Using reference TRBV7-8 and TRBJ2-7 for the parts outside the CDR3, the full variable domain is GAGVSQSPRYKVAKRGQDVALRCDPISGHVSLFWYQQALGQGPEFLTYFQNEAQLDKSGLPSDRFFAERPEGSVSTLKIQRTQQEDSAVYLCASTPRTVASYEQYFGPGTRLTVT.

The V gene is TRBV20-1, the J gene TRBJ2-2, with 9 bases fitting TRBD2. The CDR3 is 16 residues long. Unmatched junction bases numbered 6, after V lost 0 bases and J lost 4 bases. Germline V gene sequence: CDR1 DFQATT, CDR2 SNEGSKA (reference sequence). The CDR3 loop is CSARDWGLAVTGELFF. The CDR3, as DNA: TGCAGTGCTAGAGACTGGGGACTAGCTGTCACCGGGGAGCTGTTTTTT.

The genes are TRBV5-1 and TRBJ1-3; tentative D call: TRBD1 (5 bases). The CDR3 is made up of 15 amino acids. The V end lost 0 bases, the J end lost 1 base, and 8 bases lay between the germline ends. CDR1 is SGHRS and CDR2 is YFSETQ in the germline V gene. CDR3 loop: CASSLEGVSGNTIYF. CDR3 nucleotide sequence: TGCGCCAGCAGCTTGGAAGGGGTATCTGGAAACACCATATATTTT.

The chain uses TRBV2 and TRBJ2-2; D call uncertain. The V end was cut by 0 bases, the J end by 2 bases, with 10 bases between. CDR1 SNHLY and CDR2 FYNNEI come from the germline V gene. The CDR3 spans 16 residues. The DNA of the CDR3 is TGTGCCAGCAGTGAAGCGCTTCCCAGAAACACCGGGGAGCTGTTTTTT. Amino acid sequence: CASSEALPRNTGELFF.

The CDR3 sequence: CSASRGQKETQYF. The CDR3 coding sequence is TGCAGTGCTAGCAGGGGTCAAAAAGAGACCCAGTACTTC. The chain couples TRBV20-1 to TRBJ2-5; possible D gene TRBD1, 6 bases. The CDR3 has 13 residues. V dropped 3 bases and J dropped 3 bases, with 11 bases sitting between them. Germline-derived CDR1 and CDR2 are DFQATT and SNEGSKA (reference sequence).

In the case of this clonotype: This may be a read error, as it is one base from a much larger clone. The chain uses TRBV25-1 and TRBJ1-2; D is perhaps TRBD1 (6 bases). The CDR3 totals 12 residues. The germline gives CDR1 MGHDK, CDR2 SYGVNS. The ends were cut back, 5 bases at V and 7 bases at J, with 11 bases in the middle. The CDR3 sequence: CASSKWGAGYTF. As DNA, the CDR3 is TGTGCCAGCAGTAAATGGGGGGCTGGCTACACCTTC.

V and J are TRBV7-2 and TRBJ2-1, with D perhaps TRBD2 (6 bases). The DNA end lines up better with TRBJ2-7; the J call may be wrong. Germline assignment: CDR1 SGHTA and CDR2 FQGNSA. The CDR3 is 14 amino acids. The CDR3 is CASSSTGTHNEQYF. DNA of the CDR3: TGTGCCAGCAGCTCAACCGGGACTCACAATGAGCAGTACTTC.

In this sample, this clonotype turned up once. The CDR3 DNA reads TGTGCCAGCAGTCATACCCGCGGAGTTCATGATCAGCCCCAGCATTTT. Residues: CASSHTRGVHDQPQHF. V is TRBV12-3 or TRBV12-4 and J is TRBJ1-5, with D unclear. The CDR3 spans 16 residues. Between the trimmed V and J ends, which lost 5 bases and 5 bases, there was a span of 19 bases.

The chain links TRBV10-3 to TRBJ1-5, with TRBD1 identical over 11 bases. CDR3 size: 13 residues. J gave up 7 bases and V 6 bases, and 2 bases lay outside the gene matches. The germline V gene encodes CDR1 ENHRY and CDR2 SYGVKD. The chain's CDR3 is CAIRDRGQQPQHF. CDR3 DNA: TGTGCCATCAGGGACAGGGGGCAGCAGCCCCAGCATTTT.

As concerns this clonotype: This may arise from a read error, as a much more abundant clone is one base away. The gene calls are TRBV6-1 and TRBJ2-3, with D possibly TRBD2 on 6 matching bases. The V and J ends lost 4 bases and 7 bases respectively, with 15 bases between them. The CDR3 is 14 amino acids. Germline V gene lookup returns CDR1 MNHNS and CDR2 SASEGT. This CDR3 is CASSGTWGDNTQYF. The CDR3 DNA follows: TGTGCCAGCAGTGGAACCTGGGGGGATAATACGCAGTATTTT.

In its sample, this clonotype was seen many times. The CDR3 nucleotides are TGTGCCAGCAGCACCGGTACAGGGGTACACCGAGATACGCAGTATTTT. Its protein is CASSTGTGVHRDTQYF. The chain joins TRBV7-9 to TRBJ2-3; 7 bases map to TRBD1. This CDR3 is built from 16 residues. Trimming removed 5 bases from V and 5 bases from J; junction bases left unmatched: 13. Germline V lookup: CDR1 SEHNR, CDR2 FQNEAQ (reference sequence).